The next 6 T cell receptor beta chains were all read from a single sample in a study of T cell responses to AZD1222 COVID-19 vaccine. Measured with immunoSEQ multiplex PCR; TCRdb has only the in-frame clones, and not every one. The table shows 120,000 to 150,000 clones, with approximately 89% occurring only once. The sequences come from peripheral blood, collected 28 days after the second AZD1222 dose. The receptor source for this set is an adult who received the AZD1222 COVID-19 vaccine.

This clone was seen once. This rearrangement joins TRBV28 to TRBJ1-4, with D maybe TRBD1 (6 bases). This CDR3 has 14 amino acids. Germline CDR1 and CDR2: MDHEN and SYDVKM. With 5 bases removed from V and 3 bases from J, the gap between germline ends came to 10 bases. The CDR3 region has the DNA TGTGCCAGCAGTCTAGGGGGTGCTAATGAAAAACTGTTTTTT. Its protein product is CASSLGGANEKLFF.

The V call is TRBV19, the J call TRBJ2-4, with TRBD2 matching 13 bases. The V gene's germline CDR1 is LNHDA and CDR2 SQIVND (reference sequence). CDR3 size: 16 residues. The trim removed 7 bases at V and 4 bases at J, leaving 7 bases unmatched. The CDR3 DNA sequence: TGTGCCAGTACCCAACTAGCGGGAGGGCCAAAAAACATTCAGTACTTC. Translating gives CASTQLAGGPKNIQYF.

V gene TRBV29-1 combines with J gene TRBJ1-2; D is unresolved. With 0 bases removed from V and 5 bases from J, the gap between germline ends came to 16 bases. In germline, CDR1 is SQVTM, CDR2 ANQGSEA. CDR3 size: 15 residues. CDR3 amino acids: CSVEDASGSRYGYTF. CDR3 coding DNA: TGCAGCGTTGAAGATGCGAGTGGCTCTAGGTATGGCTACACCTTC.

CDR3 region: CAWITSGNTIYF. CDR3 nucleotides: TGTGCCTGGATTACCTCTGGAAACACCATATATTTT. The J gene is TRBJ1-3, the V gene TRBV30; D not resolved. There are 12 residues in the CDR3. V shed 4 bases and J shed 0 bases, with 4 bases lying between them. From germline, CDR1 is GTSNPN and CDR2 SVGIG (reference sequence).

The V call is TRBV30, the J call TRBJ1-6, with no clear D. Germline CDR1 reads GTSNPN; CDR2 reads SVGIG (reference sequence). Trimming cost V 0 bases and J 14 bases, with 14 bases left between them. The CDR3 has 13 amino acids. CDR3 loop: CAWSVGPGWALHF. CDR3 coding DNA: TGTGCCTGGAGTGTAGGTCCGGGATGGGCCCTCCACTTT.

The chain combines TRBV7-9 with TRBJ1-6; D is perhaps TRBD1 (6 bases). Deletions cut 4 bases from V and 0 bases from J, with 19 bases between. The germline V gene encodes CDR1 SEHNR and CDR2 FQNEAQ (reference sequence). The CDR3 has 19 residues. CDR3 sequence reads: CASSSQRAGASSYNSPLHF. The CDR3 DNA reads TGTGCCAGCAGCTCCCAAAGGGCAGGGGCAAGCTCCTATAATTCACCCCTCCACTTT. Supplemented by reference TRBV7-9 and TRBJ1-6, the full variable domain reads DTGVSQNPRHKITKRGQNVTFRCDPISEHNRLYWYRQTLGQGPEFLTYFQNEAQLEKSRLLSDRFSAERPKGSFSTLEIQRTEQGDSAMYLCASSSQRAGASSYNSPLHFGNGTRLTVT.